Shown below are 29 T cell receptor beta chains from a single sample sequenced in a study of Graves' ophthalmopathy and Graves' hyperthyroidism. RNA transcripts provided the template for amplifying TCR beta CDR3 regions. A first-round RT-PCR used HTBI primers, followed by a second-round multiplex PCR. TCRdb called the multiplex PCR reads again in MiXCR, with one record for every CDR3 protein. The table shows roughly 500,000 distinct CDR3 sequences, with around 14% occurring only once. Material: blood. These receptors were collected from a woman aged 30 to 39 with Graves' ophthalmopathy.

This clonotype was seen many times. The chain carries TRBV29-1 and TRBJ1-3; 7 bases are shared with TRBD1. The CDR3 spans 13 residues. The V gene's germline CDR1 is SQVTM and CDR2 ANQGSEA. With V trimmed by 7 bases and J by 4 bases, 7 bases remained unmatched. The CDR3 region has the DNA TGCAGCGCTACAGGGGTGACAGGAAACACCATATATTTT. This sequence encodes CSATGVTGNTIYF.

This clonotype showed up many times. J is TRBJ1-6 and V is TRBV5-5; 8 nucleotides agree with TRBD1. The V segment lost 2 bases and the J segment 8 bases; nucleotides outside the gene matches: 3. This CDR3 contains 14 residues. Germline CDR1 reads SGHKS; CDR2 reads YYEKEE (reference sequence). The CDR3 DNA reads TGTGCCAGCAGCTTCGGGACAGGAGATTCACCCCTCCACTTT. Its translation: CASSFGTGDSPLHF.

This clonotype has ten or more counts. V is TRBV12-3 or TRBV12-4 and J is TRBJ2-5; possibly TRBD1 or TRBD2 for D (5 bases each). Trimming pared 7 bases from V and 7 bases from J, leaving 13 bases between. The CDR3 loop spans 12 amino acids. CDR3 sequence (DNA): TGTGCCAGCATTGGGAAGGGGACGACCCAGTACTTC. Translated: CASIGKGTTQYF.

This clonotype was observed many times. This chain joins TRBV29-1 and TRBJ1-2; no clear D gene. CDR3 size: 13 residues. With 3 bases removed from V and 4 bases from J, the gap between germline ends came to 12 bases. Germline V gene data show CDR1 as SQVTM and CDR2 as ANQGSEA. CDR3 region: CSVELVSGYGYTF. The CDR3 nucleotides are TGCAGCGTTGAGTTGGTCAGTGGCTATGGCTACACCTTC.

The chain recombines TRBV5-5 with TRBJ1-1; 9 positions agree with TRBD1. CDR1 SGHKS and CDR2 YYEKEE come from the germline V gene (reference sequence). The V gene end was trimmed by 3 bases and the J gene end by 7 bases; junction bases not matched to a gene: 10. The CDR3 covers 15 residues. The CDR3 DNA sequence: TGTGCCAGCAGCTCCTCCGGGACAGGGATTTTTGAAGCTTTCTTT. As protein: CASSSSGTGIFEAFF.

This chain connects TRBV12-3 or TRBV12-4 to TRBJ1-2, with D uncertain. The CDR3 contains 14 residues. Trimming left V 2 bases short and J 10 bases short, with 17 bases between. CDR3 protein: CASSLLGTDVDYTF. The CDR3 DNA is TGTGCCAGCAGTTTACTTGGAACGGATGTTGACTACACCTTC.

This clonotype showed up many times. This chain links TRBV28 with TRBJ2-7; 11 nucleotides match TRBD2. CDR1 is MDHEN, CDR2 SYDVKM, per germline. With V trimmed by 5 bases and J by 3 bases, 3 bases remained unmatched. This CDR3 comprises 14 residues. The CDR3 spells CASSKLAGDYEQYF. CDR3 DNA sequence: TGTGCCAGCAGTAAACTAGCGGGAGACTACGAGCAGTACTTC.

Ten or more counts support this clonotype. V and J are TRBV28 and TRBJ1-2; D gene ambiguous. The CDR3 totals 11 residues. The V gene's germline CDR1 is MDHEN and CDR2 SYDVKM. V gave up 8 bases and J gave up 4 bases, with 8 bases separating them. In nucleotides, the CDR3 is TGTGCCAGCTCTCACACCTATGGCTACACCTTC. Translated: CASSHTYGYTF.

This clonotype showed up many times. The J gene is TRBJ2-7, the V gene TRBV29-1, with TRBD1 matching 9 bases. CDR1 is SQVTM, CDR2 ANQGSEA, per germline. The CDR3 has 14 residues. The junction had 7 bases not matched to a gene; V was cut back by 6 bases and J by 1 base. In nucleotides, the CDR3 is TGCAGCGTGGTCCGGGACAGGGTTTCCTACGAGCAGTACTTC. It translates to CSVVRDRVSYEQYF.

V and J are TRBV4-1 and TRBJ1-1, with 8 nucleotides matching TRBD1. The CDR3 totals 18 residues. Germline assignment: CDR1 MGHRA and CDR2 YSYEKL. V was clipped by 0 bases and J by 5 bases; unmatched bases: 14. CDR3: CASSQDAGRGLVGTEAFF. In nucleotides, the CDR3 is TGCGCCAGCAGCCAAGATGCGGGCAGGGGGCTAGTGGGTACTGAAGCTTTCTTT.

This clonotype has a count of ten or more. The J gene is TRBJ2-5, the V gene TRBV29-1; either TRBD1 or TRBD2 may fit D (5 bases each). Trimming shortened V by 5 bases and J by 2 bases, and 15 bases separated the two germline ends. The CDR3 spans 14 residues. Germline CDR1 is SQVTM and CDR2 is ANQGSEA. CDR3 DNA sequence: TGCAGCGTTCGGGAATGGCAGGGACAAGAGACCCAGTACTTC. Protein: CSVREWQGQETQYF.

The gene calls are TRBV20-1 and TRBJ2-3; D is undetermined. The CDR3 runs 12 residues. Trimming shortened V by 6 bases and J by 2 bases, and 9 bases separated the two germline ends. The germline V gene has CDR1 DFQATT and CDR2 SNEGSKA (reference sequence). The CDR3 sequence is CSAPQNTDTQYF. CDR3 DNA sequence: TGCAGTGCCCCTCAGAACACAGATACGCAGTATTTT.

This sequence joins TRBV10-2 and TRBJ2-7, with 10 bases identical to TRBD1. Unmatched junction bases numbered 1, after V lost 2 bases and J lost 6 bases. CDR1 WSHSY and CDR2 SAAADI come from the germline V gene. The CDR3 length is 13 residues. The CDR3 DNA sequence: TGCGCCAGCAGTGAGGGGACAGGGGCCGAGCAGTACTTC. It specifies CASSEGTGAEQYF.

This clonotype was detected ten times or more. V and J are TRBV15 and TRBJ2-2; possibly TRBD2 for D (5 bases). Trimming left V 8 bases short and J 5 bases short, with 18 bases between. The CDR3 has 15 residues. Germline V gene sequence: CDR1 LNHNV, CDR2 YYDKDF (reference sequence). The CDR3 reads CATSVGGRITGELFF. CDR3 coding DNA: TGTGCCACCTCCGTCGGAGGTAGAATAACCGGGGAGCTGTTTTTT.

This clonotype was seen repeatedly, ten times or more. The J gene is TRBJ2-7, the V gene TRBV28; D is uncertain. Trimming left V 8 bases short and J 2 bases short, with 13 bases between. Germline assignment: CDR1 MDHEN and CDR2 SYDVKM. The CDR3 consists of 13 residues. In DNA, the CDR3 is TGTGCCAGCTTGGAAGCAGGAGCCTACGAGCAGTACTTC. It specifies CASLEAGAYEQYF.

This clonotype turned up a few times. The chain recombines TRBV2 with TRBJ1-1; tentatively, D is TRBD1 (6 bases). The V gene lost 7 bases and the J gene lost 5 bases, with 14 bases spanning the gap. The V gene's germline CDR1 is SNHLY and CDR2 FYNNEI. The CDR3 is made up of 13 amino acids. The CDR3 DNA reads TGTGCCAGCACCACACAGGGTCGGACTGAAGCTTTCTTT. Translated, it gives CASTTQGRTEAFF.

At least ten counts were recorded for this clonotype. The rearrangement joins TRBV28 to TRBJ2-7, with D perhaps matching TRBD1 (5 bases). V was pared by 5 bases and J by 0 bases, with 14 bases between. Germline CDR1 is MDHEN and CDR2 is SYDVKM. CDR3 length equals 15 residues. The DNA for the CDR3 is TGTGCCAGCAGTCGCGACAGCCCGACCTCCTACGAGCAGTACTTC. Protein sequence: CASSRDSPTSYEQYF.

In this sample, this clonotype turned up a few times. The chain carries TRBV7-8 and TRBJ2-7, with TRBD2 matching over 8 bases. The V and J ends lost 4 bases and 0 bases, in that order; junction bases with no gene match: 8. The CDR3 has 16 residues. Germline lookup yields CDR1 SGHVS and CDR2 FQNEAQ. The CDR3 region has the DNA TGTGCCAGCAGCTCAGGACTAGCCCAAAGCTCCTACGAGCAGTACTTC. It translates to CASSSGLAQSSYEQYF.

There are many counts of this clonotype. The V gene is TRBV11-1, the J gene TRBJ1-1, with D possibly matching TRBD1 (6 bases). The CDR3 loop spans 14 amino acids. V was shortened by 6 bases and J by 4 bases, with 15 bases between the two germline ends. Germline lookup yields CDR1 SGHAT and CDR2 FQDESV (reference sequence). DNA for the CDR3: TGTGCCAGCAGGCAGTGGGACACCGGCACTGAAGCTTTCTTT. Translated: CASRQWDTGTEAFF.

This clonotype was seen at least ten times. This chain links TRBV2 with TRBJ2-7, with D maybe TRBD1 (6 bases). The V and J ends lost 5 bases and 5 bases respectively, with 7 bases between them. Per the germline V gene, CDR1 is SNHLY and CDR2 is FYNNEI. CDR3 length equals 11 residues. The CDR3 sequence is CASSWTDEQYF. The DNA of the CDR3 is TGTGCCAGCAGTTGGACAGACGAGCAGTACTTC.

The V gene is TRBV5-1, the J gene TRBJ2-7; 12 bases are a match to TRBD2. The CDR3 is 15 amino acids. V gave up 0 bases and J gave up 7 bases; unmatched junction bases: 5. Germline V gene sequence: CDR1 SGHRS, CDR2 YFSETQ. The CDR3 is CASSLGLAGVDEQYF. CDR3 DNA: TGCGCCAGCAGCTTGGGACTAGCGGGAGTGGATGAGCAGTACTTC.

This clonotype came up many times. The rearrangement links TRBV4-2 to TRBJ1-5, with D tentatively TRBD1 (5 bases). The CDR3 runs to 16 residues. CDR1 and CDR2 from the germline V gene are LGHNA and YNFKEQ. The V end lost 1 base, the J end lost 7 bases, and 17 bases lay between the germline ends. The CDR3 here is CASSQVKERAGQPQHF. In nucleotides, the CDR3 is TGTGCCAGCAGCCAAGTCAAGGAAAGGGCAGGGCAGCCCCAGCATTTT.

This rearrangement joins TRBV26 to TRBJ2-5; the table gives TRBD1 as D, unverified against the DNA. TRBV26 is described as a pseudogene. CDR3 size: 14 residues. CDR3 in amino acids: CASAPVRADETQYF. Here the CDR3 DNA reads TGTGCCAGCGCCCCGGTTCGGGCGGATGAGACCCAGTACTTC.

This clonotype has ten or more counts. The chain is built from TRBV6-4 and TRBJ1-1; D possibly corresponds to TRBD1 (6 bases). The CDR3 sequence is 11 residues long. Germline CDR1 reads MRHNA; CDR2 reads SNTAGT. Trimming removed 4 bases at V and 8 bases at J, with 8 bases between. The CDR3 protein is CASSGGGEAFF. For the CDR3, the DNA is TGTGCCAGCAGTGGAGGGGGAGAAGCTTTCTTT.

This clonotype was found many times. The gene calls are TRBV13 and TRBJ2-4; 8 bases agree with TRBD1. The CDR3 has 15 amino acids. Looked up from germline, CDR1 is PRHDT and CDR2 is FYEKMQ (reference sequence). With V trimmed by 5 bases and J by 1 base, 4 bases remained unmatched. Here the CDR3 DNA reads TGTGCCAGCAGCGACAGGGGATCGGCCAAAAACATTCAGTACTTC. Translating it yields CASSDRGSAKNIQYF.

This clonotype was counted at least ten times. The chain recombines TRBV30 with TRBJ1-1; TRBD1 aligns across 8 bases. The CDR3 has 13 residues. CDR1 is GTSNPN, CDR2 SVGIG, per germline (reference sequence). Trimming cost V 7 bases and J 0 bases; bases outside gene matches: 4. CDR3 DNA sequence: TGTGCCTTACAGGGGGGGGTGAACACTGAAGCTTTCTTT. Protein sequence: CALQGGVNTEAFF.

This clonotype was observed at least ten times. The rearrangement links TRBV12-3 or TRBV12-4 to TRBJ1-1; weak D call: TRBD1 (6 bases). Trimming removed 3 bases from V and 3 bases from J, with 14 bases in between. CDR3 length: 15 residues. CDR3 protein: CASSLLGGGYTEAFF. CDR3 DNA: TGTGCCAGCAGTTTGTTAGGGGGAGGATACACTGAAGCTTTCTTT.

This clonotype was seen at least ten times. The rearrangement uses TRBV6-5 and TRBJ1-2; 8 bases line up with TRBD1. After removal of 4 bases from V and 4 bases from J, the junction contained 5 bases not matched to a gene. CDR1 and CDR2 (germline): MNHEY, SVGAGI. The CDR3 is made up of 14 amino acids. The CDR3 DNA is TGTGCCAGCAGTTGGACAGGGACCCCCTATGGCTACACCTTC. Amino acid sequence: CASSWTGTPYGYTF.

This clonotype was observed many times. The J gene is TRBJ1-5, the V gene TRBV28; no clear D gene. The V gene lost 0 bases and the J gene lost 4 bases, with 22 bases spanning the gap. The CDR3 covers 19 residues. CDR1 is MDHEN, CDR2 SYDVKM, per germline. The CDR3 sequence is CASSLWAGLDQKGNQPQHF. CDR3 nucleotides: TGTGCCAGCAGTTTATGGGCAGGCCTTGACCAGAAAGGTAATCAGCCCCAGCATTTT.